This record covers a single TCR beta chain. The authors ran a second PCR of 7 to 11 cycles using a sample-barcoded 5' primer and a J-beta primer mix. Using its own MiXCR run on the 5' RACE reads, TCRdb lists one record per CDR3 protein. The sample yields roughly 720,000 distinct CDR3 sequences, around half seen once. The data are from a study of blood T cells in healthy people across ages. Germline CDR1 is LGHDT and CDR2 is YNNKEL (reference sequence). The CDR3 is 14 residues long. Deletions cut 5 bases from V and 1 base from J, with 8 bases between. The rearrangement joins TRBV3-1 to TRBJ2-2; D is undetermined. The source is a man older than 75 in good health. Sequenced material: blood. CDR3 amino acids: CASSAKQNTGELFF. Here the CDR3 DNA reads TGTGCCAGCAGCGCCAAACAGAACACCGGGGAGCTGTTTTTT.